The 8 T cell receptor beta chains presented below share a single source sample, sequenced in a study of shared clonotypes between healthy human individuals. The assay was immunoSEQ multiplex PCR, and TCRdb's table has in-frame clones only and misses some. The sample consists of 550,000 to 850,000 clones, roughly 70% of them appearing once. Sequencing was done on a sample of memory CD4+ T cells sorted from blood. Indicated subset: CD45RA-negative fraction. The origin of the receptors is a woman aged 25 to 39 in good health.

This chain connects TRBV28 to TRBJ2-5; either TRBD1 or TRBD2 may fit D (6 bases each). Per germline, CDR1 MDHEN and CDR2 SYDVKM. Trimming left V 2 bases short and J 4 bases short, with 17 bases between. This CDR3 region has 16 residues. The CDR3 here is CASSLPRGQVLETQYF. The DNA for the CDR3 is TGTGCCAGCAGTTTACCTCGGGGGCAGGTTCTAGAGACCCAGTACTTC. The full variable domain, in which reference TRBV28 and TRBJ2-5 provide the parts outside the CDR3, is DVKVTQSSRYLVKRTGEKVFLECVQDMDHENMFWYRQDPGLGLRLIYFSYDVKMKEKGDIPEGYSVSREKKERFSLILESASTNQTSMYLCASSLPRGQVLETQYFGPGTRLLVL.

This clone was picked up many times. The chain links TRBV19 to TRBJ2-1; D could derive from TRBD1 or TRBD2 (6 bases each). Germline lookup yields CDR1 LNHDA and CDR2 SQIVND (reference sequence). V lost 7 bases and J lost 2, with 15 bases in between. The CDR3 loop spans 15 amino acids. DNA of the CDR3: TGTGCCAGTACTGGGGGGCTGAAGACCTACAATGAGCAGTTCTTC. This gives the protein CASTGGLKTYNEQFF. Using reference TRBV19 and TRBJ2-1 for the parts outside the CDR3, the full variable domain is DGGITQSPKYLFRKEGQNVTLSCEQNLNHDAMYWYRQDPGQGLRLIYYSQIVNDFQKGDIAEGYSVSREKKESFPLTVTSAQKNPTAFYLCASTGGLKTYNEQFFGPGTRLTVL.

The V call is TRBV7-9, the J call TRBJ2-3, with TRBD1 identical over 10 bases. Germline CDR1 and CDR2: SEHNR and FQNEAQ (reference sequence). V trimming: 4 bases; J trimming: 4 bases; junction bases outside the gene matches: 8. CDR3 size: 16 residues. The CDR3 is CASSYPTGGDSDTQYF. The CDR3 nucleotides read TGTGCCAGCAGCTACCCGACAGGGGGCGACTCAGATACGCAGTATTTT.

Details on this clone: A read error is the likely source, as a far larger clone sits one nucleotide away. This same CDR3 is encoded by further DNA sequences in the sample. The CDR3 loop is CSVTRGEQYF. The DNA of the CDR3 is TGCAGCGTTACTCGGGGCGAGCAGTACTTC. This chain joins TRBV29-1 and TRBJ2-7, with D tentatively TRBD2 (5 bases). CDR1 and CDR2 from the germline V gene are SQVTM and ANQGSEA. CDR3 length equals 10 residues. V lost 5 bases, J lost 6 bases, and 8 bases lay in between.

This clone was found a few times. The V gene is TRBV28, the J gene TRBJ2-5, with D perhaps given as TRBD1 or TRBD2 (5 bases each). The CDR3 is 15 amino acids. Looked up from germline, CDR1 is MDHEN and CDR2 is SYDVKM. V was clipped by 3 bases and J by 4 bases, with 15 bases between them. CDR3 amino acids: CASSFGLAGAETQYF. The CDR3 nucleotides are TGTGCCAGCAGTTTTGGGCTAGCTGGGGCAGAGACCCAGTACTTC. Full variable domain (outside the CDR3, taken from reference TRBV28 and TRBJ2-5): DVKVTQSSRYLVKRTGEKVFLECVQDMDHENMFWYRQDPGLGLRLIYFSYDVKMKEKGDIPEGYSVSREKKERFSLILESASTNQTSMYLCASSFGLAGAETQYFGPGTRLLVL.

CDR3 bases: TGTGCCACCAGCAGACCCGGTGGGGGATCAGATACGCAGTATTTT. It translates to CATSRPGGGSDTQYF. The rearrangement uses TRBV15 and TRBJ2-3, with D possibly called TRBD1 or TRBD2 (5 bases each). This CDR3 has 15 amino acids. CDR1 is LNHNV, CDR2 YYDKDF, per germline (reference sequence). Deletions cut 2 bases from V and 4 bases from J, with 13 bases between.

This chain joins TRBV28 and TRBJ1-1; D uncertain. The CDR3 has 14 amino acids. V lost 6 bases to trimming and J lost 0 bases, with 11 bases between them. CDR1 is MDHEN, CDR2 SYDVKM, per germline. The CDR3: CASRPTLLNTEAFF. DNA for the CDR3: TGTGCCAGCAGGCCCACGCTTCTGAACACTGAAGCTTTCTTT.

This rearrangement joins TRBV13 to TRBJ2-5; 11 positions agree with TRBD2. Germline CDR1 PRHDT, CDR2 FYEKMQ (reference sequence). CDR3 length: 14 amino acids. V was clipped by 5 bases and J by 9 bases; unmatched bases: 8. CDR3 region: CASSHDSSGGSQYF. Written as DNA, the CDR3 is TGTGCCAGCAGCCACGACTCTAGCGGGGGGTCCCAGTACTTC.